This is a list of T cell receptor beta chains from one sample in a study of blood T cell repertoires in COVID-19. The method was immunoSEQ multiplex PCR; TCRdb's version includes in-frame clones alone and lacks a portion of them. The data hold approximately 150,000 clones, with about 80% observed a single time. Sequenced material: peripheral blood. Receptor source: a man aged 50 or older with acute or convalescent COVID-19. CDR3s include the opening cysteine and the closing phenylalanine or tryptophan. D genes are given only for firm matches. Only some rows state a clone size, as once, few, many or a class for expanded clones.

TRBV9,.,TRBJ1-1,.,CASSVAPPGKNTEAFF,TGTGCCAGCAGCGTAGCTCCCCCGGGAAAGAACACTGAAGCTTTCTTT
TRBV29-1,.,TRBJ1-2,TRBD1,CSVEKSKGAGYTF,TGCAGCGTCGAAAAGTCTAAGGGGGCTGGCTACACCTTC
TRBV5-1,many,TRBJ2-3,TRBD1,CASSLWTGGTDTQYF,TGCGCCAGCAGTTTGTGGACAGGAGGCACAGATACGCAGTATTTT
TRBV27,once,TRBJ1-1,TRBD1,CASSYITGATEAFF,TGTGCCAGCAGCTACATCACAGGGGCCACTGAAGCTTTCTTT
TRBV30,.,TRBJ1-1,TRBD1,CAWRGQVNTEAFF,TGTGCCTGGAGGGGACAGGTGAACACTGAAGCTTTCTTT
TRBV7-9,.,TRBJ1-2,.,CASSSGAGTNYGYTF,TGTGCCAGCAGCTCCGGTGCGGGGACTAACTATGGCTACACCTTC
TRBV7-2,.,TRBJ2-3,TRBD2,CASSWTSGGAGTQYF,TGTGCCAGCAGCTGGACTAGCGGGGGGGCCGGTACGCAGTATTTT
TRBV7-6,.,TRBJ1-2,TRBD1,CASSSYHIDRETGYGYTF,TGTGCCAGCAGCTCGTACCATATAGACAGGGAGACAGGTTATGGCTACACCTTC
TRBV7-9,.,TRBJ1-5,.,CASSPQGINQPQHF,TGTGCCAGCAGCCCCCAGGGGATCAATCAGCCCCAGCATTTT
TRBV5-8,.,TRBJ1-1,TRBD1,CASSMDRGTEAFF,TGTGCCAGCAGCATGGACAGGGGGACTGAAGCTTTCTTT
TRBV3-1/TRBV3-2,.,TRBJ2-1,TRBD2,CASTTQQMISGGEQFF,TGTGCCAGCACCACTCAACAGATGATTAGCGGGGGGGAGCAGTTCTTC
TRBV30,once,TRBJ2-3,TRBD2,CAWTAIAGGADTQYF,TGTGCCTGGACCGCGATAGCGGGGGGCGCAGATACGCAGTATTTT
TRBV5-6,.,TRBJ1-1,.,CASSLSVNTEAFF,TGTGCCAGCAGCTTATCAGTGAACACTGAAGCTTTCTTT
TRBV15,many,TRBJ2-1,.,CATSRESFGQGSYNEQFF,TGTGCCACCAGCAGAGAAAGTTTTGGGCAGGGGAGCTACAATGAGCAGTTCTTC
TRBV2,.,TRBJ1-5,TRBD1,CASIQGFYDRGDQPQHF,TGTGCCAGCATCCAAGGGTTTTATGACAGGGGCGATCAGCCCCAGCATTTT
TRBV12-3/TRBV12-4,.,TRBJ2-1,.,CASSLAEAGVQFF,TGTGCCAGCAGTTTAGCGGAGGCAGGGGTTCAGTTCTTC
TRBV19,.,TRBJ1-5,.,CASGQTGEGNQPQHF,TGTGCCAGTGGACAGACTGGCGAGGGCAATCAGCCCCAGCATTTT